Listed below are T cell receptor beta chains from one sample, sequenced in a study of cytomegalovirus exposure and HLA in healthy donors. TCRdb's table, derived via immunoSEQ multiplex PCR, lists solely in-frame clones and lacks some. This table holds over 85,000 clones, over 80% found once. The sequencing sample was made of PBMCs. The origin of the receptors is a female donor in good health and CMV-seropositive. Each CDR3 is given with its conserved first and last residue. The D gene is left open where the match is weak. Clone size is not always given. Where it is, it says once, few, many or a class for expanded clones.

>-|-|TRBV5-6|TRBJ1-6
TGTGCCAGCAGCTTGGGCAGGGGATCACCCCTCCACTTT
CASSLGRGSPLHF
>TRBD1|-|TRBV7-9|TRBJ1-1
TGTGCCAGCAGCCGAGGACAGGGGGCGAGAAATGAAGCTTTCTTT
CASSRGQGARNEAFF
>TRBD2|-|TRBV27|TRBJ2-2
TGTGCCAGCACGGGACTAGCACTTCCCGGGGAGCTGTTTTTT
CASTGLALPGELFF
>TRBD2|once|TRBV5-5|TRBJ2-7
TGTGCCAGCAGCTTGCGCGGGGGGTACTCCTACGAGCAGTACTTC
CASSLRGGYSYEQYF
>TRBD1|-|TRBV6-5|TRBJ1-6
TGTGCCAGCAGTTACTCTTCAGGGGGCTGGAGTTCACCCCTCCACTTT
CASSYSSGGWSSPLHF
>-|-|TRBV13|TRBJ1-1
TGTGCCAGCAGCGGCTCAGGGATGAACACTGAAGCTTTCTTT
CASSGSGMNTEAFF
>TRBD1|-|TRBV27|TRBJ1-6
TGTGCCAGCAGTTTCGACGACAGGGCGAATTCACCCCTCCACTTT
CASSFDDRANSPLHF
>TRBD2|-|TRBV6-5|TRBJ2-7
TGTGCCAGTATAGCGGGGGGTCCCCCCTACGAGCAGTACTTC
CASIAGGPPYEQYF
>-|few|TRBV7-9|TRBJ2-3
TGTGCCAGCAGACCTAATATACTACTTGCCACAGATACGCAGTATTTT
CASRPNILLATDTQYF
>-|once|TRBV19|TRBJ1-2
TGTGCCAGTAGTCCCTTGGGGCGCCAGGGCTACACCTTC
CASSPLGRQGYTF
>TRBD1|-|TRBV6-1|TRBJ2-1
TGTGCCAGCAGCCCGGGACAGTCCTACAATGAGCAGTTCTTC
CASSPGQSYNEQFF
>-|-|TRBV6-4|TRBJ2-1
TGTGCCAGCAGTGACCCACGGCAGGGGATAACAGAGCAGTTCTTC
CASSDPRQGITEQFF
>-|once|TRBV6-5|TRBJ2-7
TGTGCCAGCAGTTACGTGGGGGGGCGGTACGAGCAGTACTTC
CASSYVGGRYEQYF
>-|once|TRBV28|TRBJ2-7
TGTGCCAGCACCCAAGGGGGGGGAGGTCAGTTCGAGCAGTACTTC
CASTQGGGGQFEQYF
>TRBD1|-|TRBV5-1|TRBJ2-2
TGCGCCAGCAGCTCGGGACAGATTACCGGGGAGCTGTTTTTT
CASSSGQITGELFF
>-|-|TRBV20-1|TRBJ1-2
TGCAGTGCTAGACAGGGTTCGGGCTACACCTTC
CSARQGSGYTF
>-|-|TRBV6-5|TRBJ1-3
TGTGCCAGCAGTTACTCGGAGCTCTCTGGAAACACCATATATTTT
CASSYSELSGNTIYF
>-|few|TRBV10-1|TRBJ2-4
TGCGCCAGCAGTGATAGCCGGGGGGCGGCGGACATTCAGTACTTC
CASSDSRGAADIQYF
>-|-|TRBV18|TRBJ2-2
TGTGCCAGCTCACCACGAGCCGGGTACACCGGGGAGCTGTTTTTT
CASSPRAGYTGELFF
>-|few|TRBV6-1|TRBJ1-5
TGTGCCAGCAGTGAAAATAGGGGGACACAGGTATATAATAATCAGCCCCAGCATTTT
CASSENRGTQVYNNQPQHF
>TRBD1|-|TRBV5-1|TRBJ1-4
TGCGCCAGCAGCTCTACAGGGGCGACTAATGAAAAACTGTTTTTT
CASSSTGATNEKLFF
>TRBD2|-|TRBV28|TRBJ2-7
TGTGCCAGCAGACCCATCGGGGCGGGAGAATCCGACGAGCAGTACTTC
CASRPIGAGESDEQYF
>-|-|TRBV5-1|TRBJ2-6
TGCGCCAGCAGCTTGGCGGTGGGGGCCAACGTCCTGACTTTC
CASSLAVGANVLTF
>TRBD1|-|TRBV4-1|TRBJ2-1
TGCGCCAGCAGCCAAGGACAGGGAACCTACTACAATGAGCAGTTCTTC
CASSQGQGTYYNEQFF
>-|few|TRBV6-5|TRBJ1-1
TGTGCCGTCAGGACTCCGATAAACACTGAAGCTTTCTTT
CAVRTPINTEAFF
>-|-|TRBV7-6|TRBJ1-5
TGTGCCAGCAGCTTAGGACCCCCACAGGGTGAGAGCAATCAGCCCCAGCATTTT
CASSLGPPQGESNQPQHF
>TRBD1|-|TRBV25-1|TRBJ2-7
TGTGCCAGCAGTGCGACTGGGACAGGGGACAACGAGCAGTACTTC
CASSATGTGDNEQYF
>TRBD2|-|TRBV5-1|TRBJ2-2
TGCGCCAGCAGAATACTAGCGGGAGGAAGCGGGGAGCTGTTTTTT
CASRILAGGSGELFF
>TRBD1|-|TRBV9|TRBJ1-1
TGTGCCAGCAGCACTCGGGACAGCACGAACACTGAAGCTTTCTTT
CASSTRDSTNTEAFF
>TRBD1|-|TRBV18|TRBJ2-7
TGTGCCAGCTCACTGGACAGGGTATCTAGCGAGCAGTACTTC
CASSLDRVSSEQYF
>-|-|TRBV21-1|TRBJ2-5
TGTGCCAGCAGCAAAGAGGACAGGGGGGAATTTTTGGAGACCCAGTACTTC
CASSKEDRGEFLETQYF